This T cell receptor beta chain was captured by sequencing in a study of blood T cells in healthy people across ages (dated by TCRdb to the mid-2010s). Concerning the study at large: In model experiments, roughly one uniquely barcoded TCR beta cDNA molecule per two T cells was captured by template switching. Using the same blood draw, the study looked at two additional independent replicas of 1 million unique cDNA reads for two donors, one aged 18 to 29 and the other aged 80 or older. To track age-related changes in TCR beta repertoire diversity, the study relied on deep sequencing normalized with unique cDNA molecular identifiers. Donors were grouped into four age groups: young (average 16 years), middle-aged (under 40), aged (62) and long-lived (less than 85). To avoid experimental bias, donors of different ages were randomly spread across the sequencing lanes. Summary of the overall study and its limitations: Conclusive comparison of naive and antigen-experienced compartments was prevented by the profiling of bulk unsorted PBMCs. The CMV infection status of donors was not known, potentially confounding age-related changes in expanded clonotypes. Compared with the aged group, the long-lived group had more naive CD4+ T cells, fewer expanded clones and increased TCR diversity, suggesting age selection. There was a strong correlation between observed TCR beta diversity and the percentage of naive T cells measured by flow cytometry. Observed TCR beta diversity per million T cells fell roughly linearly with age, and a significant reduction was already apparent by age around 40. Total diversity estimates from one million sequenced T cells were considered lower bounds and underestimates.

Libraries were made using 5' RACE. Sequencing used an Illumina HiSeq 2500. The second PCR ran for about 7 to 11 cycles and used a J-beta primer mix along with a sample-barcoded 5' primer. A template-switch 5' adaptor carrying 12 random nucleotides introduced a unique molecular identifier onto each TCR beta cDNA molecule. Each sample yielded at least 2.5 million CDR3-containing paired-end reads. The Mint cDNA synthesis kit, primed by a TRBC-specific oligonucleotide, was used to synthesize first-strand cDNA from all RNA. Following uracil-DNA glycosylase treatment, all cDNA underwent a first 18-cycle PCR with the universal primers M1SS and BC2_uni_R. In the original analysis: Normalization of each sample was performed by random selection of 1 million high-quality reads, each carrying a distinct molecular identifier. Reads sharing molecular identifiers were discarded rather than binned into consensus sequences. MiTCR, set to a Q25 quality threshold and the strictest error-elimination algorithm, was used for CDR3 identification, clonotype clustering and error correction. A nonparametric unseen species model using Euler transformation provided a lower-bound estimate of total TCR beta diversity. TCRdb reworked the public reads: Q25 trimming with fastp, MiXCR clone assembly, productive beta chains retained. All rows with the same CDR3 protein become a single entry with the most common DNA and genes. None of the V and J calls come from the authors' own analysis; TCRdb made them. The sample profile shows some 900,000 distinct CDR3 sequences; around 30% of them were found once. The leading ten clones occupy 15% to 20% of the sample.

The 40 or so donors, aged roughly 6 to 100 years, were systemically healthy Caucasian individuals from Russia. Around 10 milliliters of peripheral blood were collected from each donor into EDTA-treated Vacutainer tubes. Ficoll-Paque density-gradient centrifugation was used to isolate PBMCs, with at least 6.5 million per sample. Total RNA, at least 5 micrograms per sample, was extracted from PBMCs with Trizol reagent. Naive CD45RAhigh/CD27high T cell percentages were measured by flow cytometry on a PBMC aliquot from every donor. Trimming takes 4 bases from V and 5 bases from J, and the germline ends sit 15 bases apart. Reading from cysteine to phenylalanine, the CDR3 counts 14 amino acids. The kept DNA is CDR3 alone, 42 bases in frame from the first base. In the germline V gene (reference sequence), CDR1 corresponds to SGHNT and CDR2 to YYREEE. This clonotype was seen ten or more times. Its antigen target is currently unknown. Base qualities are missing; no much larger clone stands one base away.

The sequenced sample consisted of blood. This clonotype was sampled from a woman aged 80 or older in good health. The V gene is TRBV5-4 and the J gene is TRBJ1-2, and possibly TRBD1, on 6 matching bases. The sequenced DNA is TGTGCCAGCAGCGAAGGGGGGGAAACTTATGGCTACACCTTC. Its protein reads: CASSEGGETYGYTF.